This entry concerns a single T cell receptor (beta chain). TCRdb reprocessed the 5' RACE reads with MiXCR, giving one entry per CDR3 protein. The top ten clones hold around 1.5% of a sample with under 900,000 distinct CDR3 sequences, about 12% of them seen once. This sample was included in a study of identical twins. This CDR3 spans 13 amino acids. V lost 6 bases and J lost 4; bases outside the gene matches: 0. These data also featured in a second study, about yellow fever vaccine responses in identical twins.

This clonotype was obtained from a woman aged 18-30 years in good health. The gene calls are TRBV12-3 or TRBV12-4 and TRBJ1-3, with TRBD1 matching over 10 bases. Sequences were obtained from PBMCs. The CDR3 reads CASRTGGGNTIYF. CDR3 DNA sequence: TGTGCCAGCAGGACAGGGGGCGGAAACACCATATATTTT.